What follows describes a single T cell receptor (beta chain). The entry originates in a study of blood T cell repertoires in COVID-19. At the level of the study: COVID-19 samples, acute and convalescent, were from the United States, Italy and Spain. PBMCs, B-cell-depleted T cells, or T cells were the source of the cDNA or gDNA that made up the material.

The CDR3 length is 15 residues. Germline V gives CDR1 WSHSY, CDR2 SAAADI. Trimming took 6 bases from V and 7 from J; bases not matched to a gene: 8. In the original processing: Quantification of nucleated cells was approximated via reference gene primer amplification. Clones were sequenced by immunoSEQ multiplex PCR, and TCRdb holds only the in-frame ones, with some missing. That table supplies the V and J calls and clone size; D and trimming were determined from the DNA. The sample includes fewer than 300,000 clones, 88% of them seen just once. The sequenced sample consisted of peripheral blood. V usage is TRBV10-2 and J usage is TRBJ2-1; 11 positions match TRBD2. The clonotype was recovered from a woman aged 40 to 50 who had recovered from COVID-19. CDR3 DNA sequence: TGCGCCAGCAGCCCCCTAGCGGGAGGCGGGAATGAGCAGTTCTTC. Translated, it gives CASSPLAGGGNEQFF.